Below are 6 T cell receptor beta chains sequenced from a single sample in a study of human T cells and chemical hapten exposure. TCRdb used MiXCR to reprocess the RACE reads, holding one entry per CDR3 protein. Among more than 100,000 distinct CDR3 sequences listed, approximately 15% were seen once. Specified time point: patch test 1, 2 weeks after DPC sensitization. Treatment given: therapeutic diphenylcyclopropenone sensitization with weekly scalp DPC. The sample in question was whole blood, obtained in connection with sensitization to the hapten diphenylcyclopropenone (DPC). Receptor source: a man aged 18 to 30 with alopecia areata. Some clones in this sample may be carry-over from other donors' samples.

This clonotype was seen a handful of times. The V call is TRBV12-3 or TRBV12-4, the J call TRBJ1-6; 9 nucleotides agree with TRBD1. The V gene end was trimmed by 4 bases and the J gene end by 3 bases; junction bases not matched to a gene: 1. The CDR3 is 15 residues long. CDR3 residues: CASSSTGGYNSPLHF. The CDR3 nucleotides read TGTGCCAGCAGTTCGACAGGGGGCTATAATTCACCCCTCCACTTT.

The rearrangement links TRBV20-1 to TRBJ2-4; the D gene is possibly TRBD2 (6 bases). Germline V gene sequence: CDR1 DFQATT, CDR2 SNEGSKA (reference sequence). This CDR3 spans 17 amino acids. The V and J ends lost 3 bases and 0 bases respectively, with 18 bases between them. CDR3 bases: TGCAGTGCTAGTTACGGGAGATCCACACTAGCCAAAAACATTCAGTACTTC. Translating it yields CSASYGRSTLAKNIQYF.

The CDR3 is CASSLFWTGKWLEQGPTYEQYF. CDR3 DNA sequence: TGCGCCAGCAGCTTGTTTTGGACAGGGAAATGGCTTGAGCAGGGGCCCACCTACGAGCAGTACTTC. The chain combines TRBV5-1 with TRBJ2-7; 8 nucleotides align to TRBD1. The CDR3 sequence is 22 residues long. The germline gives CDR1 SGHRS, CDR2 YFSETQ. V was clipped by 1 base and J by 2 bases; unmatched bases: 26. The complete variable domain, with remaining parts taken from reference TRBV5-1 and TRBJ2-7, reads KAGVTQTPRYLIKTRGQQVTLSCSPISGHRSVSWYQQTPGQGLQFLFEYFSETQRNKGNFPGRFSGRQFSNSRSEMNVSTLELGDSALYLCASSLFWTGKWLEQGPTYEQYFGPGTRLTVT.

The chain joins TRBV9 to TRBJ1-1; D not resolved. The V and J ends lost 2 bases and 4 bases respectively, with 9 bases between them. CDR1 and CDR2 from the germline V gene are SGDLS and YYNGEE. The CDR3 extends over 13 amino acids. The DNA for the CDR3 is TGTGCCAGCAGCGTCTCCGCGAGCACTGAAGCTTTCTTT. Translating it yields CASSVSASTEAFF.

This clonotype was found a few times. The chain uses TRBV29-1 and TRBJ2-5; no reliable D call. Germline V gene data show CDR1 as SQVTM and CDR2 as ANQGSEA. Trimming took 3 bases from V and 10 from J, leaving 12 bases between them. This CDR3 has 11 amino acids. The CDR3 region has the DNA TGCAGCGTTGAGAGTGGGCTTTTCCAGTACTTC. This gives the protein CSVESGLFQYF.

In this sample, this clonotype turned up a few times. The chain links TRBV6-4 to TRBJ1-1; D is ambiguous. The CDR3 is 14 amino acids. Trimming shortened V by 3 bases and J by 1 base, and 9 bases separated the two germline ends. Germline values: CDR1 MRHNA, CDR2 SNTAGT. CDR3 DNA sequence: TGTGCCAGCAGTGAAAACACCGCGAACACTGAAGCTTTCTTT. Amino acid sequence: CASSENTANTEAFF.